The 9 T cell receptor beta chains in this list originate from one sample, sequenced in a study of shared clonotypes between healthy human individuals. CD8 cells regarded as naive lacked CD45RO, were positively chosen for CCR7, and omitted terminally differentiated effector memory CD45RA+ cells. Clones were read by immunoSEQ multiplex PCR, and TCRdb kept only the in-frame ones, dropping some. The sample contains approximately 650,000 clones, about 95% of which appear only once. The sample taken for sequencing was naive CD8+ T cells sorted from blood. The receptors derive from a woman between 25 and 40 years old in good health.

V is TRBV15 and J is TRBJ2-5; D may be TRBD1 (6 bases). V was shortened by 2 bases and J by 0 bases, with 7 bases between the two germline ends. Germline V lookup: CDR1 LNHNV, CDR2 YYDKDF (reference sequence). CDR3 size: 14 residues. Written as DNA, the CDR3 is TGTGCCACCAGCAGATCAGGGGACCAAGAGACCCAGTACTTC. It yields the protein CATSRSGDQETQYF. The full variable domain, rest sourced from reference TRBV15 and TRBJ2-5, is DAMVIQNPRYQVTQFGKPVTLSCSQTLNHNVMYWYQQKSSQAPKLLFHYYDKDFNNEADTPDNFQSRRPNTSFCFLDIRSPGLGDTAMYLCATSRSGDQETQYFGPGTRLLVL.

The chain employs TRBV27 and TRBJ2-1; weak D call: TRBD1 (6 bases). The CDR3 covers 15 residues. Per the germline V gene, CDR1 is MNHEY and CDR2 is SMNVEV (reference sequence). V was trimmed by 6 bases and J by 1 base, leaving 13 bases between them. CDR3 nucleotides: TGTGCCAGCAGCGAGCGTAGGGGGTCCTACAATGAGCAGTTCTTC. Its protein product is CASSERRGSYNEQFF.

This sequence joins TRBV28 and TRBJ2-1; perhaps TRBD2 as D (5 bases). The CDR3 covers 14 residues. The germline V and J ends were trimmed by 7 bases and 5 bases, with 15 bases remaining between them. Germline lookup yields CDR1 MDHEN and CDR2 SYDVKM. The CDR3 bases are TGTGCCAGCATGTCTAGCCTGGCCCACAATGAGCAGTTCTTC. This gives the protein CASMSSLAHNEQFF.

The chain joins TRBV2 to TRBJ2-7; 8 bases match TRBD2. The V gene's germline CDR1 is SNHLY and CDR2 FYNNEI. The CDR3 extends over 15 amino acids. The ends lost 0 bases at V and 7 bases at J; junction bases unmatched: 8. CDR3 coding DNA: TGTGCCAGCAGTGAAGCGCCCCGGGGGGGCAAAGAGCAGTACTTC. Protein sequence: CASSEAPRGGKEQYF.

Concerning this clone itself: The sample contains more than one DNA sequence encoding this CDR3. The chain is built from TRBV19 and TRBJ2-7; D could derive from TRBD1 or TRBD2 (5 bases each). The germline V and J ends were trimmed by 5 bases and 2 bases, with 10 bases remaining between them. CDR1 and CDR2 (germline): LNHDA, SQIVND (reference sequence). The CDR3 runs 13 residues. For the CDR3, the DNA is TGTGCCAGTAGTTTCGGGACGGCCTACGAGCAGTACTTC. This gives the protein CASSFGTAYEQYF.

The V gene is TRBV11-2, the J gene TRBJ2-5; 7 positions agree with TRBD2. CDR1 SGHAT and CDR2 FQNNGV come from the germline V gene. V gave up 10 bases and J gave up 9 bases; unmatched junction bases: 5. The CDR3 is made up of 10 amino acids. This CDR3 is CANRRGAQYF. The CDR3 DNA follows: TGTGCCAACCGTCGGGGGGCCCAGTACTTC.

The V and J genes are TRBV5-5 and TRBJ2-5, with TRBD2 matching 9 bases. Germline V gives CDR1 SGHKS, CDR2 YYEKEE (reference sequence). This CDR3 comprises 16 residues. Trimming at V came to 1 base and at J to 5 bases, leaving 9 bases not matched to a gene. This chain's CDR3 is CASSLFRIAGVETQYF. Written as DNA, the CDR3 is TGTGCCAGCAGCTTGTTTCGAATAGCGGGAGTTGAGACCCAGTACTTC. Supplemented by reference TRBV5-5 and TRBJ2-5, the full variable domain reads DAGVTQSPTHLIKTRGQQVTLRCSPISGHKSVSWYQQVLGQGPQFIFQYYEKEERGRGNFPDRFSARQFPNYSSELNVNALLLGDSALYLCASSLFRIAGVETQYFGPGTRLLVL.

The CDR3 region is CARTGGPPAFSETQYF. As DNA, the CDR3 is TGTGCCCGAACAGGAGGGCCCCCGGCATTTAGTGAGACCCAGTACTTC. This chain uses TRBV7-3 with TRBJ2-5, with D perhaps matching TRBD2 (6 bases). V was shortened by 11 bases and J by 5 bases, with 27 bases between the two germline ends. The CDR3 extends over 16 amino acids. The germline gives CDR1 SGHTA, CDR2 FQGTGA.

The CDR3 coding sequence is TGTGCCAGCAGCGACACGGGCGGCCACTCCAATGAAAAACTGTTTTTT. Amino acids: CASSDTGGHSNEKLFF. The V gene is TRBV13, the J gene TRBJ1-4; D uncertain. The CDR3 totals 16 residues. V was clipped by 5 bases and J by 5 bases, with 18 bases between them. Germline CDR1 PRHDT, CDR2 FYEKMQ (reference sequence).